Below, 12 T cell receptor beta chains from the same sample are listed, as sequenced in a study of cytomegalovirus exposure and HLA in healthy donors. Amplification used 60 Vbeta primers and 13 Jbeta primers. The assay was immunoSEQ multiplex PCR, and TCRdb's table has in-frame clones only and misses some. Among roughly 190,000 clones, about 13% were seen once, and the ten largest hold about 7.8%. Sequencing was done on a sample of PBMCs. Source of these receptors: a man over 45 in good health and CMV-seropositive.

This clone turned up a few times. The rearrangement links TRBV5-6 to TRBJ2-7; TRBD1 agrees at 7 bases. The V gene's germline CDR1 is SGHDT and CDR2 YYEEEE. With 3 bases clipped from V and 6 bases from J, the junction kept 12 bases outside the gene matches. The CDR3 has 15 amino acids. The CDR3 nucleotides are TGTGCCAGCAGCTGGACGAGACAGGGAGTCCGCGAGCAGTACTTC. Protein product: CASSWTRQGVREQYF.

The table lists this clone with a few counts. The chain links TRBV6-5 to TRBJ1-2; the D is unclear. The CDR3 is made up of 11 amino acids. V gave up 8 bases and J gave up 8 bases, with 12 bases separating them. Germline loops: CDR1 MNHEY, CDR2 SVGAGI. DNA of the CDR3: TGTGCCAGCGGGCAGCTCCACGGCTACACCTTC. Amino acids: CASGQLHGYTF.

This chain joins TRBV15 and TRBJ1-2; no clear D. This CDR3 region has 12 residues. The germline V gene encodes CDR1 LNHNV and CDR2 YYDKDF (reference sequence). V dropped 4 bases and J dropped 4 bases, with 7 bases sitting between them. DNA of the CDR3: TGTGCCACCAGCACTACTAGCTATGGCTACACCTTC. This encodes CATSTTSYGYTF.

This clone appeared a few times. CDR3 DNA sequence: TGCGCCAGCAGCCAAGATTCCGGCGGGGGTCGTGCAGATACGCAGTATTTT. Amino acid sequence: CASSQDSGGGRADTQYF. V and J are TRBV4-3 and TRBJ2-3; 7 bases match TRBD2. The ends lost 0 bases at V and 4 bases at J; junction bases unmatched: 10. The length of the CDR3 is 17 residues. The germline CDR1 and CDR2 sequences are LGHNA and YSLEER.

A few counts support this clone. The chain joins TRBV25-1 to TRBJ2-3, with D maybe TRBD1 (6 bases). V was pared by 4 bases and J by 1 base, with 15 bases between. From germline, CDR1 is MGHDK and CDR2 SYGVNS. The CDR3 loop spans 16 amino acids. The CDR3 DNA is TGTGCCAGCAGTGGTTGGGGGCCGGCGGGCACAGATACGCAGTATTTT. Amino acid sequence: CASSGWGPAGTDTQYF.

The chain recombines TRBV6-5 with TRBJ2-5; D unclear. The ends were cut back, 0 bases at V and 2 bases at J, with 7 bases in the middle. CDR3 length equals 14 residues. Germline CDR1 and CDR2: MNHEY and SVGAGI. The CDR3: CASSYSSVQETQYF. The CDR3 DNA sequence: TGTGCCAGCAGTTACTCGTCTGTACAAGAGACCCAGTACTTC.

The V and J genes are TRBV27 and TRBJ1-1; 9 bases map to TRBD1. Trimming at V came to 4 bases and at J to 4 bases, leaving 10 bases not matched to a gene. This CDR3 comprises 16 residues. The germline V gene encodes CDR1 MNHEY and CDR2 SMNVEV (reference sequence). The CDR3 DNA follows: TGTGCCAGCAGTTCGACAGGGGGAAGGTTGGGCACTGAAGCTTTCTTT. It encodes CASSSTGGRLGTEAFF.

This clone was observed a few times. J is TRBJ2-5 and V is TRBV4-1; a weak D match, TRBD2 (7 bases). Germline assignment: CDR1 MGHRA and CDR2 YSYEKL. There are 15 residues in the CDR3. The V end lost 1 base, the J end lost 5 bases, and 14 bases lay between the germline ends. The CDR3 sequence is CASSQGGGGSETQYF. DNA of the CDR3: TGCGCCAGCAGCCAAGGTGGCGGGGGCAGTGAGACCCAGTACTTC.

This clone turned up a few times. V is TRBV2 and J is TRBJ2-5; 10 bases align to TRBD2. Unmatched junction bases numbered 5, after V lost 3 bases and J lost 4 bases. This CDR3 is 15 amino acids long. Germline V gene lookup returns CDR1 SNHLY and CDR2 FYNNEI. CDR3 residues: CASSELAGGRETQYF. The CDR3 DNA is TGTGCCAGCAGTGAGTTAGCGGGGGGCCGAGAGACCCAGTACTTC.

DNA for the CDR3: TGTGCCAGCAGTTACAACGCAGGGGCCGGTGAAGCTTTCTTT. Translation: CASSYNAGAGEAFF. This chain links TRBV6-5 with TRBJ1-1; maybe TRBD1 (6 bases). The CDR3 extends over 14 amino acids. Germline V gives CDR1 MNHEY, CDR2 SVGAGI. Trimming shortened V by 2 bases and J by 7 bases, and 14 bases separated the two germline ends.

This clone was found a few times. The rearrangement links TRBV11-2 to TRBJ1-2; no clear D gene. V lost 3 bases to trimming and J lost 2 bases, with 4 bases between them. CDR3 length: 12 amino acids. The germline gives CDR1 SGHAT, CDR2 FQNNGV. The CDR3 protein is CASSFGNYGYTF. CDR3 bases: TGTGCCAGCAGCTTCGGGAACTATGGCTACACCTTC.

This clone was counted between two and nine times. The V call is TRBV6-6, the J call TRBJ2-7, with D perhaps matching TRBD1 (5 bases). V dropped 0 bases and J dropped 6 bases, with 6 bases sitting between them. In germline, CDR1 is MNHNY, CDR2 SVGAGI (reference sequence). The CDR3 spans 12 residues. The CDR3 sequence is CASSYSGVEQYV. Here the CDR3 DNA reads TGTGCCAGCAGTTACTCAGGGGTCGAGCAGTACGTC.